This T cell receptor beta chain appears in the sequencing data of a study of blood T cell repertoires in COVID-19. Study at large: The samples span acute and convalescent COVID-19 from the United States, Italy and Spain.

Method: immunoSEQ multiplex PCR; TCRdb's copy keeps in-frame clones and lacks some. The sample consists of almost 350,000 clones, about 90% of them appearing once. CDR1 SGHTA and CDR2 FQGNSA come from the germline V gene. V was trimmed by 0 bases and J by 5 bases, leaving 10 bases between them. The CDR3 is made up of 14 amino acids. Living in 24 US areas, the participants were between 18 and 89 years of age. Participants classified as exposed had met a COVID-19 case within 2 weeks before study entry. This TCR derives from a woman aged 25 to 45 who had been exposed to COVID-19. The chain uses TRBV7-2 and TRBJ2-5; a possible D gene is TRBD2 (6 bases). Input material: PBMCs or T cells enriched from blood (not recorded which). The CDR3 reads CASSLAREVETQYF. CDR3 coding DNA: TGTGCCAGCAGCTTAGCTAGGGAGGTCGAGACCCAGTACTTC.